This T cell receptor beta chain was identified in a study of human T cells and chemical hapten exposure. V was shortened by 2 bases and J by 4 bases, with 3 bases between the two germline ends. The CDR3 loop spans 13 amino acids. Stated time point: patch test 1, 2 weeks after DPC sensitization. Treatment indicated: therapeutic diphenylcyclopropenone sensitization with weekly scalp DPC. TCRdb re-analysed the RACE reads in MiXCR, keeping a single row per CDR3 protein. The sample has 300,000 to 400,000 distinct CDR3 sequences, around 7% seen once; the top ten hold 8% to 9%. This sequence originates from a young woman with alopecia areata. Some clones in this sample may be carry-over from other donors' samples. This rearrangement joins TRBV12-3 or TRBV12-4 to TRBJ2-6; unclear D gene. The sequencing here drew on whole blood, taken in connection with sensitization to the hapten diphenylcyclopropenone (DPC). The CDR3 loop is CASSLHGANVLTF. The DNA of the CDR3 is TGTGCCAGCAGTTTACACGGGGCCAACGTCCTGACTTTC.